This T cell receptor beta chain originates from a study of cytomegalovirus exposure and HLA in healthy donors. The PCR used 60 Vbeta and 13 Jbeta primers. Some clones are missing from TCRdb's copy, which holds only in-frame ones; the method was immunoSEQ multiplex PCR. Counted here are 90,000 to 120,000 clones, 74% occurring once; the ten biggest clones make up 2.6%. As for this clone: Its specificity is not known.

This CDR3 region has 17 residues. Trimming shortened V by 6 bases and J by 3 bases, and 23 bases separated the two germline ends. CDR1 is MNHEY and CDR2 is SMNVEV in the germline V gene (reference sequence). The study, taken as a whole, reports: The HLA-A and HLA-B alleles of most subjects were reportedly predicted accurately from TCR beta sequences. Later genetic work tied a missense DCLRE1C variant to beta-chain V and J trimming. Earlier analysis found most TCR beta V segments productive about 87% or about 30% of the time.

J is TRBJ2-5 and V is TRBV27, with D maybe TRBD1 (5 bases). Material: PBMCs. The receptor's source is a middle-aged man in good health and CMV-seropositive. Here the CDR3 DNA reads TGTGCCAGCAGGTCTAATGTTTACAGGTTGAATAAAGAGACCCAGTACTTC. This translates into CASRSNVYRLNKETQYF.